These 14 T cell receptor beta chains were all obtained from the same sample, sequenced in a study of blood T cell repertoires in COVID-19. Libraries were prepared by immunoSEQ multiplex PCR; TCRdb keeps only in-frame clonotypes and omits some of them. The repertoire has about 200,000 clones, about 82% of them found once; the top ten carry 0.95%. The specimen sequenced was peripheral blood. The receptors were gathered from a man aged 55 to 70 with COVID-19, enrolled during active disease.

This clone was recorded only once. This chain connects TRBV7-2 to TRBJ2-1; D unclear. The CDR3 loop spans 16 amino acids. The V end lost 5 bases, the J end lost 2 bases, and 16 bases lay between the germline ends. Germline V gene data show CDR1 as SGHTA and CDR2 as FQGNSA. CDR3 nucleotide sequence: TGTGCCAGCAGCACGGTTGCGGCCGCCGCCTACAATGAGCAGTTCTTC. Protein: CASSTVAAAAYNEQFF. The complete variable domain, with remaining parts taken from reference TRBV7-2 and TRBJ2-1, reads GAGVSQSPSNKVTEKGKDVELRCDPISGHTALYWYRQSLGQGLEFLIYFQGNSAPDKSGLPSDRFSAERTGGSVSTLTIQRTQQEDSAVYLCASSTVAAAAYNEQFFGPGTRLTVL.

The chain couples TRBV10-2 to TRBJ1-1, with D perhaps TRBD1 (6 bases). V was clipped by 7 bases and J by 2 bases, with 14 bases between them. This CDR3 has 14 amino acids. The germline gives CDR1 WSHSY, CDR2 SAAADI. The CDR3 here is CASTRTATNTEAFF. The DNA for the CDR3 is TGCGCCAGCACCCGGACAGCGACAAACACTGAAGCTTTCTTT.

V usage is TRBV9 and J usage is TRBJ2-2; no clear D. This CDR3 contains 15 residues. In germline, CDR1 is SGDLS, CDR2 YYNGEE. V was trimmed by 1 base and J by 6 bases, leaving 13 bases between them. The CDR3 coding sequence is TGTGCCAGCAGCGTAAACCCCCAGTCTTCCGGGGAGCTGTTTTTT. Amino acids: CASSVNPQSSGELFF.

This chain uses TRBV30 with TRBJ1-6, with TRBD1 as a possible D gene (6 bases). CDR3 length equals 13 residues. V was clipped by 5 bases and J by 10 bases, with 15 bases between them. Germline V gene sequence: CDR1 GTSNPN, CDR2 SVGIG (reference sequence). Here the CDR3 reads CAWGPQGLSPLHF. Written as DNA, the CDR3 is TGTGCCTGGGGTCCGCAGGGGTTGTCACCCCTCCACTTT.

V and J are TRBV27 and TRBJ1-6; no clear D gene. CDR1 and CDR2 from the germline V gene are MNHEY and SMNVEV (reference sequence). V lost 3 bases to trimming and J lost 8 bases, with 11 bases between them. The CDR3 extends over 14 amino acids. CDR3 amino acids: CASSFELSDSPLHF. In DNA form, the CDR3 reads TGTGCCAGCAGTTTCGAGTTATCCGATTCACCCCTCCACTTT.

This clone was found a few times. The chain has TRBV12-3 or TRBV12-4 and TRBJ1-1; a possible D gene is TRBD1 (5 bases). CDR3 length: 13 residues. Trimming removed 9 bases at V and 1 base at J, with 12 bases between. The DNA for the CDR3 is TGTGCCAGTAGGCCTGGGGCGAACACTGAAGCTTTCTTT. This translates into CASRPGANTEAFF.

This clone was seen more than once but under ten times. J is TRBJ1-1 and V is TRBV30, with D hard to call. Germline-derived CDR1 and CDR2 are GTSNPN and SVGIG (reference sequence). This CDR3 spans 12 amino acids. The V end lost 5 bases, the J end lost 0 bases, and 7 bases lay between the germline ends. CDR3 nucleotides: TGTGCCTGGGGGCGGATGAACACTGAAGCTTTCTTT. It codes for CAWGRMNTEAFF.

The J gene is TRBJ2-6, the V gene TRBV5-4; maybe TRBD1 (6 bases). The V end lost 4 bases, the J end lost 0 bases, and 8 bases lay between the germline ends. The length of the CDR3 is 15 residues. Germline V gene sequence: CDR1 SGHNT, CDR2 YYREEE (reference sequence). CDR3 region: CASSDRSSGANVLTF. The CDR3 DNA sequence: TGTGCCAGCAGCGACAGGTCCTCTGGGGCCAACGTCCTGACTTTC.

V and J are TRBV14 and TRBJ2-5, with D perhaps matching TRBD2 (5 bases). CDR1 is SGHDN and CDR2 is FVKESK in the germline V gene. Trimming stripped 1 base from V and 2 bases from J, with 8 bases between. The CDR3 runs 14 residues. CDR3 residues: CASSQVAGQETQYF. CDR3 coding DNA: TGTGCCAGCAGCCAAGTTGCGGGTCAAGAGACCCAGTACTTC.

This clone has just a few counts. The chain couples TRBV30 to TRBJ1-2; D remains ambiguous. The length of the CDR3 is 11 residues. CDR1 and CDR2 from the germline V gene are GTSNPN and SVGIG (reference sequence). V lost 6 bases and J 10 bases, leaving 15 bases between the germline ends. CDR3 DNA sequence: TGTGCCTGTTCAAAGTATCGGGTCTACACCTTC. Translating it yields CACSKYRVYTF.

V gene TRBV5-1 combines with J gene TRBJ1-5, with D possibly matching TRBD1 (6 bases). Looked up from germline, CDR1 is SGHRS and CDR2 is YFSETQ. The CDR3 has 15 residues. Trimming took off 4 bases at V and 5 bases at J, with 16 bases between the two ends. The CDR3 loop is CASSGGLGGDQPQHF. The CDR3 DNA follows: TGCGCCAGCAGCGGGGGCCTTGGCGGTGATCAGCCCCAGCATTTT.

In its sample, this clone was seen once. The chain carries TRBV11-2 and TRBJ1-2; the D gene is possibly TRBD1 (5 bases). V shed 11 bases and J shed 8 bases, with 12 bases lying between them. The CDR3 covers 10 residues. CDR1 is SGHAT and CDR2 is FQNNGV in the germline V gene. DNA of the CDR3: TGTGCCGGGGGGGGGAACGGCTACACCTTC. It codes for CAGGGNGYTF.

This chain links TRBV30 with TRBJ2-1; 11 bases align to TRBD2. Per the germline V gene, CDR1 is GTSNPN and CDR2 is SVGIG (reference sequence). J was trimmed by 5 bases and V by 0 bases; bases with no gene match: 0. The CDR3 loop spans 14 amino acids. CDR3 nucleotides: TGTGCCTGGAGTGTGACTAGCGGGAACAATGAGCAGTTCTTC. This codes for CAWSVTSGNNEQFF.

This chain joins TRBV6-1 and TRBJ2-1; weak D call: TRBD1 (5 bases). Germline CDR1 is MNHNS and CDR2 is SASEGT. The V end was cut by 2 bases, the J end by 11 bases, with 13 bases between. This CDR3 spans 13 amino acids. The CDR3 sequence is CASSEFGALKQFF. The CDR3 DNA follows: TGTGCCAGCAGTGAATTTGGGGCACTTAAGCAGTTCTTC.